The 17 T cell receptor beta chains given below trace back to one sample, sequenced in a study of blood T cell repertoires in COVID-19. The repertoire was sequenced with immunoSEQ multiplex PCR; TCRdb's copy has only in-frame clones and lacks some. Among about 260,000 clones listed, about 87% were seen once. Sequenced: PBMCs or T cells enriched from blood (not recorded which). These receptors all stem from a woman younger than 45 with acute COVID-19.

V gene TRBV7-3 combines with J gene TRBJ2-2, with 13 bases aligning to TRBD2. The CDR3 has 18 residues. Germline CDR1 reads SGHTA; CDR2 reads FQGTGA. The V segment lost 4 bases and the J segment 0 bases; nucleotides outside the gene matches: 5. As DNA, the CDR3 is TGTGCCAGCAGCTCGGGACTAGCGGGGATTCCGAACACCGGGGAGCTGTTTTTT. Residues: CASSSGLAGIPNTGELFF.

This chain uses TRBV29-1 with TRBJ1-2, with a tentative D call TRBD1 (5 bases). Looked up from germline, CDR1 is SQVTM and CDR2 is ANQGSEA. The CDR3 runs 15 residues. The ends were cut back, 4 bases at V and 0 bases at J, with 15 bases in the middle. The CDR3 DNA reads as TGCAGCGTTGCCGCCACAGGAACCACTAACTATGGCTACACCTTC. It codes for CSVAATGTTNYGYTF.

This chain links TRBV5-1 with TRBJ2-2; weak D call: TRBD1 (5 bases). This CDR3 comprises 17 residues. CDR1 is SGHRS and CDR2 is YFSETQ in the germline V gene. Trimming shortened V by 0 bases and J by 0 bases, and 12 bases separated the two germline ends. The CDR3 here is CASSLAQGASNTGELFF. CDR3 in DNA: TGCGCCAGCAGCTTGGCGCAGGGCGCTTCGAACACCGGGGAGCTGTTTTTT. The whole variable domain, filled in from reference TRBV5-1 and TRBJ2-2, reads KAGVTQTPRYLIKTRGQQVTLSCSPISGHRSVSWYQQTPGQGLQFLFEYFSETQRNKGNFPGRFSGRQFSNSRSEMNVSTLELGDSALYLCASSLAQGASNTGELFFGEGSRLTVL.

The chain carries TRBV3-1 (or the pseudogene TRBV3-2) and TRBJ1-5; no clear D. V dropped 4 bases and J dropped 0 bases, with 13 bases sitting between them. This CDR3 region has 16 residues. Germline-derived CDR1 and CDR2 are LGHDT and YNNKEL (reference sequence). CDR3 bases: TGTGCCAGCAGCCCCACCCGGGTCCTTAGCAATCAGCCCCAGCATTTT. Amino acids: CASSPTRVLSNQPQHF.

This clone occurred once. This rearrangement joins TRBV5-4 to TRBJ1-2, with a weak D call TRBD1 (5 bases). Trimming took 4 bases from V and 6 from J, leaving 10 bases between them. The CDR3 has 12 amino acids. From germline, CDR1 is SGHNT and CDR2 YYREEE (reference sequence). CDR3 protein: CASSPRGNGYTF. In DNA form, the CDR3 reads TGTGCCAGCAGCCCACGGGGGAATGGCTACACCTTC. The entire variable domain, with the rest obtained from reference TRBV5-4 and TRBJ1-2, is as follows: ETGVTQSPTHLIKTRGQQVTLRCSSQSGHNTVSWYQQALGQGPQFIFQYYREEENGRGNFPPRFSGLQFPNYSSELNVNALELDDSALYLCASSPRGNGYTFGSGTRLTVV.

The chain has TRBV28 and TRBJ2-5; possible D gene TRBD1, 6 bases. Trimming pared 4 bases from V and 0 bases from J, leaving 9 bases between. Looked up from germline, CDR1 is MDHEN and CDR2 is SYDVKM. The CDR3 runs 14 residues. The CDR3 reads CASSSYRDQETQYF. CDR3 in DNA: TGTGCCAGCAGTTCTTACAGGGACCAAGAGACCCAGTACTTC.

This rearrangement joins TRBV7-6 to TRBJ1-1; D is unclear. Germline V gives CDR1 SGHVS, CDR2 FNYEAQ. The CDR3 covers 12 residues. V lost 5 bases and J 0 bases, leaving 4 bases between the germline ends. Written as DNA, the CDR3 is TGTGCCAGCAGCCCCATGAACACTGAAGCTTTCTTT. Its translation is CASSPMNTEAFF.

CDR3 residues: CASSPVDTLVTYNEQFF. CDR3 nucleotide sequence: TGTGCCAGCAGCCCGGTGGACACTTTGGTCACCTACAATGAGCAGTTCTTC. The chain combines TRBV11-2 with TRBJ2-1; a weak D match, TRBD1 (5 bases). Germline CDR1 and CDR2: SGHAT and FQNNGV. CDR3 length equals 17 residues. V dropped 5 bases and J dropped 2 bases, with 19 bases sitting between them. Full variable domain (rest looked up from reference TRBV11-2 and TRBJ2-1): EAGVAQSPRYKIIEKRQSVAFWCNPISGHATLYWYQQILGQGPKLLIQFQNNGVVDDSQLPKDRFSAERLKGVDSTLKIQPAKLEDSAVYLCASSPVDTLVTYNEQFFGPGTRLTVL.

This chain links TRBV29-1 with TRBJ2-1; D perhaps matches TRBD2 (5 bases). The CDR3 runs 14 residues. CDR1 is SQVTM, CDR2 ANQGSEA, per germline. Trimming cost V 2 bases and J 9 bases, with 17 bases left between them. The CDR3 reads CSVEQAVPVREQFF. The CDR3 coding sequence is TGCAGCGTTGAACAAGCGGTCCCTGTCCGTGAGCAGTTCTTC.

The V and J genes are TRBV9 and TRBJ1-1; 8 bases line up with TRBD1. This CDR3 has 13 amino acids. Unmatched junction bases numbered 6, after V lost 4 bases and J lost 7 bases. Per the germline V gene, CDR1 is SGDLS and CDR2 is YYNGEE. The CDR3 loop is CASSNPDRVEAFF. Here the CDR3 DNA reads TGTGCCAGCAGCAACCCGGACAGGGTTGAAGCTTTCTTT.

This chain uses TRBV19 with TRBJ2-2, with 9 bases fitting TRBD2. Germline CDR1 reads LNHDA; CDR2 reads SQIVND (reference sequence). Trimming cost V 3 bases and J 5 bases; bases outside gene matches: 7. This CDR3 comprises 16 residues. CDR3 DNA: TGTGCCAGTAGTATCCATAGCGGGAGCTCGACCGGGGAGCTGTTTTTT. Amino acids: CASSIHSGSSTGELFF.

The chain recombines TRBV6-5 with TRBJ2-2; 7 bases line up with TRBD2. Trimming cost V 6 bases and J 3 bases; bases outside gene matches: 4. The CDR3 spans 14 residues. Germline CDR1 reads MNHEY; CDR2 reads SVGAGI. The CDR3 here is CASSGLEHTGELFF. DNA of the CDR3: TGTGCCAGCAGCGGACTAGAGCACACCGGGGAGCTGTTTTTT.

This chain connects TRBV4-3 to TRBJ2-2; TRBD2 might be the D (5 bases). Between the trimmed V and J ends, which lost 0 bases and 8 bases, there was a span of 19 bases. Looked up from germline, CDR1 is LGHNA and CDR2 is YSLEER. CDR3 length equals 17 residues. As DNA, the CDR3 is TGCGCCAGCAGCCAAGAATTCGGGAACCCGGGATTAGGGGAGCTGTTTTTT. It specifies CASSQEFGNPGLGELFF.

This chain connects TRBV5-6 to TRBJ2-7, with D tentatively TRBD2 (6 bases). Germline values: CDR1 SGHDT, CDR2 YYEEEE. With 2 bases removed from V and 2 bases from J, the gap between germline ends came to 11 bases. This CDR3 contains 14 residues. The CDR3: CASSFGGFAYEQYF. CDR3 in DNA: TGTGCCAGCAGCTTTGGAGGGTTCGCCTACGAGCAGTACTTC.

This clone appeared once. The chain employs TRBV20-1 and TRBJ2-1, with D possibly TRBD1 on 5 matching bases. V lost 3 bases to trimming and J lost 3 bases, with 18 bases between them. CDR1 is DFQATT and CDR2 is SNEGSKA in the germline V gene (reference sequence). CDR3 length: 16 residues. The CDR3 sequence: CSASSGAVGVYNEQFF. Here the CDR3 DNA reads TGCAGTGCTAGTAGTGGGGCGGTGGGCGTCTACAATGAGCAGTTCTTC.

This chain uses TRBV3-1 (or the pseudogene TRBV3-2) with TRBJ1-5, with 9 bases fitting TRBD1. Germline CDR1 is LGHDT and CDR2 is YNNKEL (reference sequence). CDR3 size: 17 residues. J lost 4 bases, V lost 2 bases, and 9 bases had no gene match. CDR3 sequence: CASSQHQGGTGNQPQHF. CDR3 coding DNA: TGTGCCAGCAGCCAACACCAGGGGGGGACAGGGAATCAGCCCCAGCATTTT.

This chain joins TRBV5-1 and TRBJ2-1; tentative D call: TRBD1 (5 bases). Trimming pared 4 bases from V and 4 bases from J, leaving 9 bases between. Germline V lookup: CDR1 SGHRS, CDR2 YFSETQ. The CDR3 extends over 13 amino acids. CDR3 loop: CASSQGDYNEQFF. Written as DNA, the CDR3 is TGCGCCAGCAGCCAGGGCGATTACAATGAGCAGTTCTTC.